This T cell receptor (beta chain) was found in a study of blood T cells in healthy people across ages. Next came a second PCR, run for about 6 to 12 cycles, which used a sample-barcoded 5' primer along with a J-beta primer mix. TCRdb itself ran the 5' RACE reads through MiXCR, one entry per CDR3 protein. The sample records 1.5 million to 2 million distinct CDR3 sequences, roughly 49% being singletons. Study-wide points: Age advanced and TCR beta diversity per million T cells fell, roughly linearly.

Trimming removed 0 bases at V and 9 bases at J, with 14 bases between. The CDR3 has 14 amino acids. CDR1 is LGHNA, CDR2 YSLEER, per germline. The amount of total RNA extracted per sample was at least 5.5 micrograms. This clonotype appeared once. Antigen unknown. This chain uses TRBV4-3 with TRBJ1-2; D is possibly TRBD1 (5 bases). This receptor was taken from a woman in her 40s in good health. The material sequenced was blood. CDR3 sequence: CASSQERYGGRYTF. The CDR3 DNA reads TGCGCCAGCAGCCAAGAACGGTACGGGGGACGCTACACCTTC.